This T cell receptor beta chain emerged from a study of T cell responses to AZD1222 COVID-19 vaccine. This CDR3 contains 15 residues. Germline V lookup: CDR1 MNHNY, CDR2 SVGAGI (reference sequence). The trim removed 6 bases at V and 2 bases at J, leaving 5 bases unmatched. Remarks on this clone: Its antigen is still unknown.

Assay: immunoSEQ multiplex PCR; the TCRdb copy retains only in-frame clones and omits some. The top ten clones hold 7.6% of a sample with 100,000 to 150,000 clones, approximately 85% of them seen once. Findings and caveats of the study: At 160-218 and 743-854, vaccine-associated CD4 TCRs were dominant, and they spanned spike. Nearly half of spike-specific TCRs reportedly go after variant regions that carry no mutations. Spike-specific TCR repertoires showed rising breadth and depth after two AZD1222 doses. Among those given AZD1222, only five or six were seropositive at baseline.

This clonotype was sampled from an adult in good health. V gene TRBV6-6 combines with J gene TRBJ2-2; 8 nucleotides align to TRBD2. The specimen was peripheral blood, collected on day 0 of AZD1222 vaccination. The CDR3 is CASRGSGVNTGELFF. The CDR3 DNA is TGTGCCAGCAGGGGTAGCGGGGTAAACACCGGGGAGCTGTTTTTT.